Below, 9 T cell receptor beta chains from the same sample are listed, as sequenced in a study of T cells after yellow fever vaccination. From the 5' RACE reads, TCRdb called clonotypes with MiXCR, one entry per CDR3 protein. The data show some 400,000 distinct CDR3 sequences, under 20% seen once. Sequencing used PBMCs, obtained before the yellow fever booster vaccination. All receptors derive from a man aged 18 to 29 who received the YFV17D yellow fever vaccine.

The CDR3 reads CASSYSDSGETNAYEQYV. In DNA, the CDR3 is TGTGCCAGCAGTTACTCGGATAGCGGGGAAACTAACGCTTACGAGCAGTACGTC. The genes are TRBV6-2 or TRBV6-3 and TRBJ2-7; TRBD2 agrees at 8 bases. Germline V gives CDR1 MNHEY, CDR2 SVGEGT. The CDR3 totals 18 residues. Losses at the gene ends were 0 bases for V and 4 bases for J; bases not matched to a gene: 14.

This chain connects TRBV5-1 to TRBJ1-1; D call uncertain. CDR3 length equals 15 residues. V was trimmed by 0 bases and J by 1 base, leaving 10 bases between them. Germline assignment: CDR1 SGHRS and CDR2 YFSETQ. CDR3 protein: CASSLVSTTNTEAFF. CDR3 coding DNA: TGCGCCAGCAGCTTGGTTAGCACTACGAACACTGAAGCTTTCTTT.

The rearrangement links TRBV12-3 or TRBV12-4 to TRBJ1-5; D gene uncertain. The V and J ends lost 6 bases and 7 bases respectively, with 13 bases between them. The CDR3 loop spans 13 amino acids. Here the CDR3 reads CASRSAGLQPQHF. CDR3 coding DNA: TGTGCCAGCAGGTCTGCAGGTTTACAGCCCCAGCATTTT.

This clonotype showed up just a few times. This rearrangement joins TRBV29-1 to TRBJ1-2, with D possibly being TRBD1 (5 bases). V was trimmed by 7 bases and J by 6 bases, leaving 15 bases between them. Germline CDR1 is SQVTM and CDR2 is ANQGSEA. This CDR3 has 12 residues. The chain's CDR3 is CSGGFRGNGYTF. The CDR3 nucleotides read TGCAGCGGCGGCTTTCGGGGGAATGGCTACACCTTC.

The V call is TRBV7-2, the J call TRBJ1-1; D is possibly TRBD1 (5 bases). The CDR3 extends over 14 amino acids. The V and J ends lost 2 bases and 1 base respectively, with 8 bases between them. Germline CDR1 reads SGHTA; CDR2 reads FQGNSA. CDR3 in amino acids: CASSLHRRNTEAFF. DNA of the CDR3: TGTGCCAGCAGCTTACACAGGAGGAACACTGAAGCTTTCTTT.

This clonotype was detected ten times or more. The chain is built from TRBV7-2 and TRBJ2-7; D uncertain. The V gene's germline CDR1 is SGHTA and CDR2 FQGNSA. This CDR3 is 13 amino acids long. V was cut by 5 bases and J by 3 bases, with 11 bases left in between. The CDR3 bases are TGTGCCAGCAGCCTCAGCAGAGACTACGAGCAGTACTTC. Translating it yields CASSLSRDYEQYF.

This chain links TRBV15 with TRBJ2-1; 7 bases are shared with TRBD2. Germline lookup yields CDR1 LNHNV and CDR2 YYDKDF (reference sequence). The trim removed 8 bases at V and 3 bases at J, leaving 10 bases unmatched. This CDR3 contains 15 residues. DNA of the CDR3: TGTGCCACCGGGCGGGGGACCCAACTCTACAATGAGCAGTTCTTC. Translation: CATGRGTQLYNEQFF.

The V gene is TRBV28, the J gene TRBJ2-2, with D perhaps TRBD1 (6 bases). V was trimmed by 5 bases and J by 2 bases, leaving 15 bases between them. The CDR3 is 16 residues long. Germline loops: CDR1 MDHEN, CDR2 SYDVKM. CDR3 loop: CASSPSGHLNTGELFF. The CDR3 DNA is TGTGCCAGCAGTCCCTCGGGACACCTTAACACCGGGGAGCTGTTTTTT.

This clonotype occurred a few times. The chain joins TRBV6-5 to TRBJ1-1, with D perhaps matching TRBD1 (5 bases). CDR1 MNHEY and CDR2 SVGAGI come from the germline V gene. This CDR3 is built from 16 residues. V shed 2 bases and J shed 1 base, with 14 bases lying between them. Here the CDR3 DNA reads TGTGCCAGCAGTTACCGAGCGGGGCCGGGGAACACTGAAGCTTTCTTT. Protein: CASSYRAGPGNTEAFF.